Given below is one TCR beta chain in context. All the donors were Caucasian adults who lived in Nashville, Tennessee. These data belong to a study of shared clonotypes between healthy human individuals. Study summary: Donor ages ranged 18 to 49 years: two women, a few men.

The CDR3 is 17 amino acids. Germline V gene data show CDR1 as LGHNA and CDR2 as YSLEER. The V and J ends lost 0 bases and 2 bases, in that order; junction bases with no gene match: 8. The assay was immunoSEQ multiplex PCR, and TCRdb's table has in-frame clones only and misses some. The repertoire holds about 1,500,000 clones, with roughly 96% as singletons. The rearrangement uses TRBV4-3 and TRBJ2-7, with TRBD1 identical over 9 bases. The sequencing input was naive CD4+ T cells sorted from blood. Subset noted: CD45RA+ positively selected. The receptor was isolated from a man between 25 and 39 years old in good health. The CDR3 sequence is CASSQDIRDRETYEQYF. The CDR3 nucleotides read TGCGCCAGCAGCCAAGATATACGGGACAGGGAAACCTACGAGCAGTACTTC.